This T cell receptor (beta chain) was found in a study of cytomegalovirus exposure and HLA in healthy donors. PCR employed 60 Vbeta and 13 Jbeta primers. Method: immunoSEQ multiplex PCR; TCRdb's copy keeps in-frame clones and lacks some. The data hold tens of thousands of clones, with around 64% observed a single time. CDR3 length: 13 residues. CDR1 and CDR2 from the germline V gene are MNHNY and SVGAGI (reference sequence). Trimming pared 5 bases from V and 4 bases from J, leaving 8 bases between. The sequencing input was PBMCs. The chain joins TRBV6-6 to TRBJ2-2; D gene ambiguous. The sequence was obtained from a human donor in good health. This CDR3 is CASSRSLTGELFF. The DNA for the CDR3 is TGTGCCAGCAGTCGGTCCCTCACCGGGGAGCTGTTTTTT.